This TCR beta chain was profiled in a study of CD8+ T cells in alopecia areata. At the level of the study: In an open-label trial, patients got 5 to 10 mg tofacitinib twice daily.

Extracted RNA was reverse transcribed into cDNA, the sequencing template. The assay was immunoSEQ multiplex PCR, and TCRdb's table has in-frame clones only and misses some. Among 110,000 or so clones listed, about 61% were seen once. This CDR3 has 15 amino acids. V was clipped by 6 bases and J by 7 bases, with 19 bases between them. Germline V CDR1 and CDR2: WSHSY, SAAADI. About this clone itself: Antigen specificity is unknown.

Study outcomes and limitations: During tofacitinib treatment, many expanded lesional clones remained in scalp and blood.

Treatment given: oral pan-JAK inhibitor, 5-10 mg twice daily. This receptor was taken from a human donor with alopecia areata. The J gene is TRBJ2-1, the V gene TRBV10-2, with a possible D match to TRBD2 (7 bases). The starting material was CD8+ T cells sorted from blood, obtained at week 4, from a patient treated with tofacitinib. This CDR3 is CASSHSRGGFNEQFF. DNA of the CDR3: TGCGCCAGCAGCCATAGTAGGGGGGGGTTTAATGAGCAGTTCTTC.